The rows below give T cell receptor beta chains drawn from one sample of a study of blood T cell repertoires in COVID-19. Only in-frame clones appear in the TCRdb table, and some are missing; sequencing was by immunoSEQ multiplex PCR. This table holds under 85,000 clones, approximately 82% found once. The sequenced material came from peripheral blood. Source of these receptors: a human donor in a cohort sampled during active COVID-19. The conserved cysteine and the conserved F or W are not part of the CDR3 here. Each record gives: V gene, J gene, CDR3 length, D gene, clone size, CDR3 protein. A D gene is named only where the DNA matches it firmly. Only part of the rows carry a size: once, few, many, or a class if the clone is expanded.

v_gene: TRBV28; j_gene: TRBJ2-7; len: 12; d_gene: TRBD1; abundance: NA; CDR3aa: ASSYGTGAYEQY
v_gene: TRBV24-1; j_gene: TRBJ1-4; len: 11; d_gene: NA; abundance: NA; CDR3aa: ATRGAPNEKLF
v_gene: TRBV5-1; j_gene: TRBJ2-3; len: 13; d_gene: NA; abundance: NA; CDR3aa: ASGTGDPSTDTQY
v_gene: TRBV28; j_gene: TRBJ1-4; len: 13; d_gene: NA; abundance: NA; CDR3aa: ASSGTGRGWEKLF
v_gene: TRBV18; j_gene: TRBJ1-1; len: 11; d_gene: NA; abundance: NA; CDR3aa: ASSPGDYTEAF
v_gene: TRBV24-1; j_gene: TRBJ2-1; len: 11; d_gene: NA; abundance: few; CDR3aa: ATSDPNNNEQF
v_gene: TRBV12-3/TRBV12-4; j_gene: TRBJ2-7; len: 10; d_gene: NA; abundance: NA; CDR3aa: ASSFGLLEQY
v_gene: TRBV28; j_gene: TRBJ2-2; len: 13; d_gene: NA; abundance: NA; CDR3aa: ASRAGQGFTGELF
v_gene: TRBV5-1; j_gene: TRBJ2-1; len: 14; d_gene: NA; abundance: NA; CDR3aa: ASSLAPGSSYNEQF
v_gene: TRBV5-1; j_gene: TRBJ2-2; len: 12; d_gene: NA; abundance: NA; CDR3aa: ASSLARGSGELF
v_gene: TRBV15; j_gene: TRBJ1-5; len: 11; d_gene: NA; abundance: NA; CDR3aa: ATSRRGNQPQH
v_gene: TRBV5-6; j_gene: TRBJ2-2; len: 14; d_gene: NA; abundance: once; CDR3aa: ASSLPGSLNTGELF
v_gene: TRBV5-4; j_gene: TRBJ2-5; len: 13; d_gene: TRBD2; abundance: NA; CDR3aa: ASSSGLAGGETQY
v_gene: TRBV5-5; j_gene: TRBJ1-2; len: 11; d_gene: NA; abundance: NA; CDR3aa: ASCPEPGYGYT
v_gene: TRBV5-1; j_gene: TRBJ1-5; len: 13; d_gene: NA; abundance: NA; CDR3aa: ASSKTAGGGQPQH
v_gene: TRBV18; j_gene: TRBJ1-1; len: 12; d_gene: NA; abundance: once; CDR3aa: ASSPLSQNTEAF
v_gene: TRBV7-9; j_gene: TRBJ2-2; len: 14; d_gene: TRBD2; abundance: NA; CDR3aa: ASSRRGGENTGELF
v_gene: TRBV27; j_gene: TRBJ2-1; len: 9; d_gene: NA; abundance: NA; CDR3aa: ASSNIVEQF
v_gene: TRBV5-1; j_gene: TRBJ2-5; len: 11; d_gene: NA; abundance: once; CDR3aa: ASSLTLQETQY
v_gene: TRBV5-1; j_gene: TRBJ1-1; len: 11; d_gene: NA; abundance: many; CDR3aa: ASSVTSSTEAF
v_gene: TRBV7-6; j_gene: TRBJ2-2; len: 11; d_gene: TRBD1; abundance: NA; CDR3aa: ASSDRDWGELF
v_gene: TRBV2; j_gene: TRBJ2-5; len: 11; d_gene: NA; abundance: once; CDR3aa: ARRDSNQETQY
v_gene: TRBV9; j_gene: TRBJ1-1; len: 13; d_gene: NA; abundance: NA; CDR3aa: ASSVGIQINTEAF
v_gene: TRBV4-1; j_gene: TRBJ1-4; len: 14; d_gene: TRBD1; abundance: NA; CDR3aa: ASSQAPTGANEKLF
v_gene: TRBV5-1; j_gene: TRBJ1-1; len: 12; d_gene: NA; abundance: few; CDR3aa: ASSIATGNTEAF
v_gene: TRBV6-5; j_gene: TRBJ1-2; len: 12; d_gene: TRBD1; abundance: NA; CDR3aa: ASTRRGQSNGYT
v_gene: TRBV19; j_gene: TRBJ2-2; len: 12; d_gene: NA; abundance: NA; CDR3aa: ASSIERGTGELF
v_gene: TRBV27; j_gene: TRBJ2-3; len: 13; d_gene: NA; abundance: NA; CDR3aa: ASTRTRAYTDTQY
v_gene: TRBV4-2; j_gene: TRBJ2-7; len: 13; d_gene: TRBD1; abundance: NA; CDR3aa: ASSILGGGDYEQY
v_gene: TRBV19; j_gene: TRBJ1-5; len: 14; d_gene: TRBD1; abundance: NA; CDR3aa: ASSIGIRGTNQPQH
v_gene: TRBV5-1; j_gene: TRBJ1-2; len: 9; d_gene: NA; abundance: once; CDR3aa: AIPGKGGYT
v_gene: TRBV2; j_gene: TRBJ2-1; len: 13; d_gene: TRBD2; abundance: NA; CDR3aa: AISHTSGGTNEQF
v_gene: TRBV9; j_gene: TRBJ2-3; len: 14; d_gene: TRBD2; abundance: NA; CDR3aa: ASSRTSGGAADTQY
v_gene: TRBV7-3; j_gene: TRBJ2-3; len: 13; d_gene: TRBD2; abundance: NA; CDR3aa: ASSLRLADTDTQY
v_gene: TRBV14; j_gene: TRBJ2-7; len: 13; d_gene: TRBD2; abundance: NA; CDR3aa: ASSQLAGVSYEQY
v_gene: TRBV5-5; j_gene: TRBJ1-2; len: 13; d_gene: NA; abundance: once; CDR3aa: ASSLARTALYGYT
v_gene: TRBV9; j_gene: TRBJ2-1; len: 17; d_gene: TRBD2; abundance: NA; CDR3aa: ASSEGLAGARTSYNEQF
v_gene: TRBV18; j_gene: TRBJ1-1; len: 10; d_gene: TRBD1; abundance: NA; CDR3aa: ASSTGSPEAF
v_gene: TRBV29-1; j_gene: TRBJ2-2; len: 12; d_gene: NA; abundance: NA; CDR3aa: SVVGARGTGELF
v_gene: TRBV5-5; j_gene: TRBJ2-5; len: 13; d_gene: TRBD1; abundance: medium-sized; CDR3aa: ASSSAGTGQETQY
v_gene: TRBV9; j_gene: TRBJ1-6; len: 15; d_gene: NA; abundance: NA; CDR3aa: ASSPTSTGTVRSPLH
v_gene: TRBV9; j_gene: TRBJ2-2; len: 11; d_gene: NA; abundance: NA; CDR3aa: ASSRGVPGELF
v_gene: TRBV30; j_gene: TRBJ2-1; len: 12; d_gene: NA; abundance: NA; CDR3aa: AWRSESSYNEQF
v_gene: TRBV15; j_gene: TRBJ2-3; len: 13; d_gene: TRBD1; abundance: once; CDR3aa: ATSMATGGRDTQY
v_gene: TRBV9; j_gene: TRBJ2-1; len: 12; d_gene: TRBD1; abundance: NA; CDR3aa: ASTRGTGYFEQF
v_gene: TRBV23-1; j_gene: TRBJ1-5; len: 15; d_gene: NA; abundance: NA; CDR3aa: ASSHPQGLNPDQPQH
v_gene: TRBV2; j_gene: TRBJ2-6; len: 13; d_gene: NA; abundance: few; CDR3aa: ASSDSPSGANVLT
v_gene: TRBV3-1/TRBV3-2; j_gene: TRBJ1-2; len: 13; d_gene: NA; abundance: NA; CDR3aa: ASSQGTLTNYGYT
v_gene: TRBV5-1; j_gene: TRBJ1-4; len: 12; d_gene: TRBD1; abundance: NA; CDR3aa: ASRGQASNEKLF
v_gene: TRBV28; j_gene: TRBJ2-2; len: 14; d_gene: NA; abundance: NA; CDR3aa: ASRAGTGVNTGELF
v_gene: TRBV27; j_gene: TRBJ1-2; len: 13; d_gene: NA; abundance: NA; CDR3aa: ASSHDSYLSNGYT
v_gene: TRBV7-2; j_gene: TRBJ2-7; len: 12; d_gene: NA; abundance: NA; CDR3aa: ASSLSSSGYEQY
v_gene: TRBV18; j_gene: TRBJ1-2; len: 13; d_gene: TRBD1; abundance: NA; CDR3aa: ASSQDRGREGGYT